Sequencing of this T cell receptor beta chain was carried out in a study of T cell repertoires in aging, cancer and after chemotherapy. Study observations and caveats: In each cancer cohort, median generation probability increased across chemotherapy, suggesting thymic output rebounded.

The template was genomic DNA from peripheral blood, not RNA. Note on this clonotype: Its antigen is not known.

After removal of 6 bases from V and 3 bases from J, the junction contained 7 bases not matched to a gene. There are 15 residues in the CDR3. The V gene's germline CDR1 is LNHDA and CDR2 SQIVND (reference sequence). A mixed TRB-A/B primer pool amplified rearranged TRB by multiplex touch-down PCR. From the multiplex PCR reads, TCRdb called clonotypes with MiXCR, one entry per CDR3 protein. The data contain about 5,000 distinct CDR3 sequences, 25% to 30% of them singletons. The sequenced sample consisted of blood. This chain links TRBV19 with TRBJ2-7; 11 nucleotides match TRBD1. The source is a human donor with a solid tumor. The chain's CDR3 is CASSPGTGGHYEQYF. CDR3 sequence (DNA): TGTGCCAGTAGCCCCGGGACAGGGGGACACTACGAGCAGTACTTC.